This note documents a single TCR beta chain sequence. The antigen it binds to is not known. Base qualities are not at hand, and no much larger clone is one base apart. This specimen belongs to a study of cytomegalovirus exposure and HLA in healthy donors (dated by TCRdb to the late 2010s). In the study overall: According to an earlier analysis of a few hundred of the donors, roughly 180 million T cells yielded 117 million unique TCR beta sequences and around 280 Gb of sequence data. An early release covering more than 500 HLA-typed donors comprised approximately 290 gigabases of sequencing data and around 86 million unique TCR sequences. The genetic ancestry cluster associated with self-reported Caucasian donors included around four fifths of the approximately 430 genotyped donors. The study was designed to test whether signatures of past pathogen exposure could be identified by cataloging public T cell receptors. The study profiled the T cell repertoires of more than 500 subjects by immunosequencing and related them to cytomegalovirus serostatus. Along with the roughly 670-subject first cohort, a separate validation cohort of over a hundred different subjects was used. To predict cytomegalovirus infection status, the study brought together high-throughput TCR immunosequencing, statistical association of individual TCRs with disease status, and machine learning. In a later analysis, previously published TCR beta repertoires from 500 to 750 donors were re-analyzed and high-resolution HLA genotyping was added so that TCR occurrence patterns could be studied. Rather than using new phenotypic data, the later analysis identified candidate immune exposures from TCR beta sequences and from how often those sequences occurred across donors. An earlier analysis of 450 to 750 of the donors used high-throughput TCR beta sequencing to judge whether each TCR beta V gene segment behaved as functional or pseudogenic. Alongside the repertoire data, information on donor age, sex, ethnicity and CMV serostatus was compiled. Genome-wide SNP genotypes for about 55% of the roughly 670 donors were used in a later genetic analysis, which treated that subset as a discovery cohort. Every repertoire in the discovery cohort had been generated on one and the same sequencing platform. HLA typing covered class I and class II loci at four-digit resolution. Typing coverage varied by locus: roughly 620-640 donors for A, B, C, DRB1 and DQB1; approximately 560 for DQA1; around 610 for DPA1; roughly 450 for DPB1. Roughly 5 DR-DQ haplotypes were handled as single units for association and clustering because linkage in the cohort was strong. Among 300 to 500 genotyped donors of the cohort, an average of approximately 240,000 unique TCR beta nucleotide sequences was sequenced per donor, of which roughly 18% were non-productive. General conclusions and limits of the study: Because some donors lacked HLA typing at each locus, the association tests relied only on the typed subset. In the study, 150 to 200 TCR beta chains were listed as associated with cytomegalovirus. In a later analysis, several top co-occurrence clusters were reported to appear linked to parvovirus B19, influenza, CMV and Epstein-Barr virus. In a later analysis, TCR association rates were found to vary across HLA loci, with the most associated TCRs seen for DRB1 alleles and the fewest for HLA-C alleles. According to a later analysis, most CMV-associated TCR beta chains appeared to be HLA-restricted, and the HLA associations seemed to be driven largely by CMV exposure. In a later analysis, HLA-associated TCR beta chains were found to be more clonally expanded and to have lower generation probabilities than equally common non-associated chains. The sequencing pipeline was judged likely to have produced a cluster of highly shared sequence variants as a technical artifact. Broadly in line with IMGT annotations, most TCR beta V segments showed up in productive rearrangements about 87% or about 30% of the time in an earlier analysis of around 600 of the donors. In vitro tests confirmed that a few of the cytomegalovirus-associated TCR beta chains recognize cytomegalovirus antigens. A later genetic analysis reported fewer N-insertions in productive TCRs among donors in an Asian-associated ancestry cluster than the approximately 700-donor mean. At a false discovery rate of 0.05, a later analysis linked 15,000 to 20,000 TCR beta sequences to specific HLA alleles. Only TCR beta chains were sequenced in this cohort, and the absence of alpha or paired-chain data limited detectable features. About 17 rarely observed V segments, including chromosome 9 orphons, were excluded from the earlier analysis of about 600 of the donors because counts were too low. Linkage disequilibrium might explain the correlated functional status among segregating V segments, but an unknown experimental factor could not be excluded. Presence/absence analyses assumed roughly uniform sequencing depth across donors, an assumption that may not hold. Across donors, most TCR sequences were observed very rarely, whereas some public TCRs were present in many individuals. The authors suggested that the approach could potentially be generalized to other disease states and immunological phenotypes. In both the original and validation cohorts, the classifier was reported to diagnose cytomegalovirus status with high specificity and sensitivity. A further reported finding was that TCR beta sequences accurately predicted the HLA-A and HLA-B alleles for most subjects in the first cohort. Some IMGT-functional V segments, including TRBV6-2 and TRBV6-3, could not be distinguished by the 87-base-pair reads and were therefore excluded. V-gene and J-gene trimming of TCR beta chains was associated with a missense DCLRE1C variant in a later genetic analysis, and the association was replicated in an independent cohort. The only immune exposure information available for the cohort was CMV serostatus. Strong co-occurrence of HLA alleles, especially DR and DQ, made assigning TCR associations to individual alleles difficult.

Library preparation used the immunoSEQ multiplex PCR assay. For the multiplex PCR, a mixture combining 60 forward primers for TCR Vbeta segments and 13 reverse primers for TCR Jbeta segments was used. The CDR3 region of rearranged TCR beta genes was amplified from genomic DNA with a multiplex PCR assay. The amplified TCR beta libraries were sequenced on the Illumina HiSeq System as 87-base-pair reads. In the authors' own workflow: A later analysis counted 75 million to 100 million unique TCR beta chains across the 650 to 700 repertoires, and 10 million to 12 million of these chains were shared by at least two donors. Raw reads were error-corrected and collapsed into unique sequences with a nearest-neighbor algorithm that merged closely related sequences to remove PCR and sequencing errors. V, D and J gene segments were assigned by aligning CDR3 sequences to IMGT reference sequences. For a sequence to be retained, at least a six-nucleotide match to both a V gene segment and a J gene segment was required. Rearrangements were classified as productive when the CDR3 lacked stop codons and remained in frame with V and J, and all other rearrangements were classified as non-productive. Following IMGT convention, CDR3 was defined as the stretch from the second conserved V-encoded cysteine to the conserved J-encoded phenylalanine. The earlier analysis of some 540 of the donors excluded any sequence lacking an unambiguous match to a single V gene segment. An earlier analysis of some 610 of the donors called V segments functional above 56.7% productive rearrangements and segregating when the between-donor standard deviation exceeded 5%. To diagnose cytomegalovirus status from the catalog of TCR beta chain sequences, a statistical classification framework was built. In a later analysis, V and J genes were assigned by comparing TCR nucleotide sequences against IMGT/GENE-DB human TR gene sequences. In a later analysis, CDR3 sequences and most-parsimonious VDJ recombination scenarios were assigned using the TCRdist pipeline. A later analysis defined each TCR beta chain by its CDR3 amino acid sequence plus V-gene family, and excluded reads lacking a unique V-gene family. In a later analysis, 450 to 600 highly shared, low-generation-probability nucleotide sequences were removed to address suspected cross-contamination and a sequencing artifact. A later analysis calculated a clonal expansion index for each public chain from normalized within-repertoire ranks of inferred template counts. Generation probabilities in a later analysis came from a VDJ recombination model fitted to out-of-frame rearrangements, and those results were checked against IGoR. In a later analysis, TCR-TCR, TCR-HLA and TCR-CMV co-occurrence was scored with hypergeometric tests, and a repertoire-size bias correction was applied to TCR pairs. False discovery rates were estimated in a later analysis by permuting HLA or CMV assignments 20 times. In a later analysis, co-occurring TCRs were grouped using DBSCAN, and TCRdist sequence similarity was added for clustering within HLA-allele-positive subsets. For co-occurrence clustering, repertoires with fewer than 30,000 or more than 120,000 public chains were excluded, along with five repertoires with anomalous nucleotide sharing. TCRdb took over this immuneACCESS table, retaining in-frame rearrangements with V and J assigned. Such tables are incomplete; in checked studies, under half of the missing clones stem from an unresolved V gene, and the remainder is unexplained. V, J and clone size are those of that table, while D and trimming were read from the DNA. The sample table contains 150,000 to 200,000 clones; only one count was recorded for approximately 81% of them. The ten largest clones take up 2% to 2.5% of the sample.

Inclusive of the bounding cysteine and phenylalanine, the CDR3 is 15 residues long. Only CDR3 DNA is held: 45 bases, read in frame from base 1. V loses 6 bases of germline sequence and J loses 8 bases, and the interval between the two ends is 19 bases. As encoded in the germline V gene, CDR1 is KGHSH while CDR2 is LQKENI. The cohort was made up of approximately 700 healthy bone marrow donors. At the time of sampling, every cohort member was nominally healthy, though immune exposures that went unrecorded were likely present. The donor tested CMV seronegative and was one of the 352 seronegative cohort members. Each donor provided a peripheral blood sample, and peripheral blood mononuclear cells were used for TCR beta sequencing. Genomic DNA extraction from the blood cell samples was performed with the Qiagen DNeasy Blood Extraction Kit.

The sequenced sample consisted of PBMCs. The rearranged segments are TRBV18 and TRBJ2-2; the best D guess is TRBD1, with 6 bases matching. The receptor was isolated from a woman between 50 and 59 years old in good health and CMV-seronegative. The DNA sequence is TGTGCCAGCTCCCCTCGGGACACCTATTTGGGGGAGCTGTTTTTT. Its protein reads: CASSPRDTYLGELFF.